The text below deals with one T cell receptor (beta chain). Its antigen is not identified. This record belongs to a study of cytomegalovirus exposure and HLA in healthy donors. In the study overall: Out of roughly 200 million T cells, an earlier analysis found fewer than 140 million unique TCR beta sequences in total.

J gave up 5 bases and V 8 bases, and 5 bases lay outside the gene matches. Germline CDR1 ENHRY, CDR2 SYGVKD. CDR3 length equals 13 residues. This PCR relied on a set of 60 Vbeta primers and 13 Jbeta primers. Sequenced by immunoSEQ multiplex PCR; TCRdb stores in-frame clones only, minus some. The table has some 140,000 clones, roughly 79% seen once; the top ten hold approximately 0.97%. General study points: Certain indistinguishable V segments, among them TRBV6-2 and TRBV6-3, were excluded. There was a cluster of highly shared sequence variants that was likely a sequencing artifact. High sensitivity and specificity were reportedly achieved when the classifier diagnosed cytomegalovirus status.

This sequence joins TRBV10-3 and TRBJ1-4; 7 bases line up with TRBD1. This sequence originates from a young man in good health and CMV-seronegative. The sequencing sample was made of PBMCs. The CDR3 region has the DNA TGTGCCATCCAGGGACAGCAGAATGAAAAACTGTTTTTT. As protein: CAIQGQQNEKLFF.